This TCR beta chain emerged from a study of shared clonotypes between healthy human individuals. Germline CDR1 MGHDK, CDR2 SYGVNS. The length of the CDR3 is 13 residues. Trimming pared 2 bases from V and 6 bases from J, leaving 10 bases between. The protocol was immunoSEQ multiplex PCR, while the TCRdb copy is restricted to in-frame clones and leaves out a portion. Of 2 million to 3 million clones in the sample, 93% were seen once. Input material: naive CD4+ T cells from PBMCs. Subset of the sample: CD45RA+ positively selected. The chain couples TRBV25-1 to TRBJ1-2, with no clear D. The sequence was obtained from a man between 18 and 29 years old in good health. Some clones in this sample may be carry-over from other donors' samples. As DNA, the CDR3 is TGTGCCAGCAGTGAACACGGAGGGAATGGCTACACCTTC. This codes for CASSEHGGNGYTF.